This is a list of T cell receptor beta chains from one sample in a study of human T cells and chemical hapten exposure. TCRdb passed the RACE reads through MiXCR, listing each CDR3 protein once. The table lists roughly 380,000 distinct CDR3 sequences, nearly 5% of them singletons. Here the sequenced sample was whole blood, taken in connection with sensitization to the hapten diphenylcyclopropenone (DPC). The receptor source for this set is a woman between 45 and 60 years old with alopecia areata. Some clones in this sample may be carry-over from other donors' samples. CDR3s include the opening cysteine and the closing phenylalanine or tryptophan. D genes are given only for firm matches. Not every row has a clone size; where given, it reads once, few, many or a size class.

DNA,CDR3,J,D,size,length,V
TGTGCCAGCAGCCAAGAAGGATGGTTGAACACTGAAGCTTTCTTT,CASSQEGWLNTEAFF,TRBJ1-1,-,many,15,TRBV14
TGCAGCGCCAGACCTAGCTCTAAAAACATTCAGTACTTC,CSARPSSKNIQYF,TRBJ2-4,-,-,13,TRBV29-1
TGTGCCAGCAGCTCTACTAGCGGGAGAGGGTCCGGGGAGCTGTTTTTT,CASSSTSGRGSGELFF,TRBJ2-2,TRBD2,-,16,TRBV9
TGTGCCATCAGTGAGCCGGACTCGGCGGGAACCTTC,CAISEPDSAGTF,TRBJ1-2,-,-,12,TRBV10-3
TGTGCCAGCAGCGAAACCGACAGCGGAGGGGGCTACACCTTC,CASSETDSGGGYTF,TRBJ1-2,-,-,14,TRBV14
TGTGCCAGCCGTACGGGAACTTTATACAGCGGGAAAAAGGATACGCAGTATTTT,CASRTGTLYSGKKDTQYF,TRBJ2-3,TRBD2,many,18,TRBV5-8
TGCGCCAGCAGCCAAGGACAGGGAATGGAAAAACTGTTTTTT,CASSQGQGMEKLFF,TRBJ1-4,TRBD1,few,14,TRBV4-1
TGTGCCAGCTCACCACGGGGAGGAACTCCGTACAATACCTATGGCTACACCTTC,CASSPRGGTPYNTYGYTF,TRBJ1-2,-,many,18,TRBV18
TGTGCCAGCAGTGCCAGGGGCACCGGGGAGCTGTTTTTT,CASSARGTGELFF,TRBJ2-2,-,many,13,TRBV6-4
TGTGCCAGCAGTTACGGGGGTGCGGGGACCCAGTACTTC,CASSYGGAGTQYF,TRBJ2-5,-,few,13,TRBV6-5
TGCGCCAGCAGCCAAATCCGGGACGCCGTTGAAAAACTGTTTTTT,CASSQIRDAVEKLFF,TRBJ1-4,-,few,15,TRBV4-1
TGTGCCATCAGTGCCGGGAGCACAGATACGCAGTATTTT,CAISAGSTDTQYF,TRBJ2-3,-,many,13,TRBV10-3
TGCGCCAGCAGCCAAGAAAGAGGGGACACTGAAGCTTTCTTT,CASSQERGDTEAFF,TRBJ1-1,-,-,14,TRBV4-1
TGTGCCAGCAGTCAACAGGGGGCAGATGTTGAAAAACTGTTTTTT,CASSQQGADVEKLFF,TRBJ1-4,TRBD1,few,15,TRBV2
TGTGCCAGCAGCTTAGGCCCGGGACTAGCGGGGATCAATGAGCAGTTCTTC,CASSLGPGLAGINEQFF,TRBJ2-1,TRBD2,many,17,TRBV7-7
TGCGCCAGCAGCCAAGAAGCAGGGGTGGGGGCCAACGTCCTGACTTTC,CASSQEAGVGANVLTF,TRBJ2-6,-,many,16,TRBV4-3
TGCGCCAGCAGCTTGGTACCCGACACTGAAGCTTTCTTT,CASSLVPDTEAFF,TRBJ1-1,-,-,13,TRBV5-1
TGTGCCAGCAGTAACCGGAGGAACAGGAATTCACCCCTCCACTTT,CASSNRRNRNSPLHF,TRBJ1-6,-,many,15,TRBV6-5
TGTGCCAGCAGTTACTCGAGGGCAGTCTATGGCTACACCTTC,CASSYSRAVYGYTF,TRBJ1-2,-,-,14,TRBV6-5
TGTGCCAGCAGGACAGGATTTAATTCACCCCTCCACTTT,CASRTGFNSPLHF,TRBJ1-6,-,few,13,TRBV12-3/TRBV12-4
TGTGCCAGCAGCCCTTTAGGACCGAGCTCTGGAAACACCATATATTTT,CASSPLGPSSGNTIYF,TRBJ1-3,-,many,16,TRBV14
TGTGCCAGCAGCTCCCAAGTCCTGAATGAGCAGTTCTTC,CASSSQVLNEQFF,TRBJ2-1,-,many,13,TRBV7-2
TGTGCCAGCAGTTTTGGGGTTAATTCACCCCTCCACTTT,CASSFGVNSPLHF,TRBJ1-6,-,-,13,TRBV12-3/TRBV12-4
TGTGCCAGCAGTGCCTCCCGGACGGATAGCAATCAGCCCCAGCATTTT,CASSASRTDSNQPQHF,TRBJ1-5,-,many,16,TRBV6-1
TGTGCCAGCAAACCGCAGAACTATGGCTACACCTTC,CASKPQNYGYTF,TRBJ1-2,-,-,12,TRBV6-6
TGTGCCAGCAGCGGGACAGGGGGCCCAAGCACTGAAGCTTTCTTT,CASSGTGGPSTEAFF,TRBJ1-1,TRBD1,few,15,TRBV13
TGTGCCAGCAGTCGCCGGGACGGAACCTACGAGCAGTACTTC,CASSRRDGTYEQYF,TRBJ2-7,-,many,14,TRBV12-3/TRBV12-4
TGTGCCAGCACTCTTGGGGCATTCCCCTACAATGAGCAGTTCTTC,CASTLGAFPYNEQFF,TRBJ2-1,-,-,15,TRBV28
TGTGCCATCGGAGGACTAGCGAATGAGCAGTTCTTC,CAIGGLANEQFF,TRBJ2-1,TRBD2,many,12,TRBV2
TGTGCTAGTGGTTTCTCTAGCGGGGGGCGCTCCTACGAGCAGTACTTC,CASGFSSGGRSYEQYF,TRBJ2-7,TRBD2,many,16,TRBV12-5
TGTGCCAGCAGCCTGGGACTCGGAGGACGGCCCCAGCATTTT,CASSLGLGGRPQHF,TRBJ1-5,-,many,14,TRBV28
TGCGCCAGCAGCCAAGATAGAAATTCACCCCTCCACTTT,CASSQDRNSPLHF,TRBJ1-6,-,many,13,TRBV4-1
TGTGCCAGCAGTTCCAGAGGGATTAGCTCCTACGAGCAGTACTTC,CASSSRGISSYEQYF,TRBJ2-7,-,many,15,TRBV28
TGTGCCAGCAGCTCCACCACGGAGACCCAGTACTTC,CASSSTTETQYF,TRBJ2-5,-,many,12,TRBV13
TGCGCCAGCGCCCGGTCTGCTTCCATAGATACGCAGTATTTT,CASARSASIDTQYF,TRBJ2-3,-,-,14,TRBV5-1
TGCAGTGCTAGCCAAATAGCGGGGGGGAACATTCAGTACTTC,CSASQIAGGNIQYF,TRBJ2-4,TRBD2,many,14,TRBV20-1
TGTGCCAGCACCCAGGGACAGGTTACCTACGAGCAGTACTTC,CASTQGQVTYEQYF,TRBJ2-7,TRBD1,few,14,TRBV2
TGTGCCAGCAGCACGGGGTACTACGAGCAGTACTTC,CASSTGYYEQYF,TRBJ2-7,-,-,12,TRBV7-9
TGTGCCAGCATGACACTAGCGGGCCTCACCGGGGAGCTGTTTTTT,CASMTLAGLTGELFF,TRBJ2-2,TRBD2,-,15,TRBV6-2/TRBV6-3